This TCR beta chain was observed in a study of neurological immune-mediated disorders. Findings and caveats of the study: It was the repertoires of 18 of 34 multiple sclerosis patients that phylogenetic grouping placed in one related-CDR3 cluster, which is a possible signature. In multiple sclerosis patients, the repertoire cluster was unrelated to clinical or MRI findings.

V shed 0 bases and J shed 12 bases, with 10 bases lying between them. Germline CDR1 SGHRS, CDR2 YFSETQ. The CDR3 consists of 12 residues. This clonotype was seen many times. No antigen is known for it. Synthesis of cDNA was accomplished via 5'RACE employing 10-nucleotide random UMIs. Every sequencing run generated over 160 million TCR-beta sequences from 15-18 subjects. Via MiXCR, TCRdb re-called the 5' RACE reads, giving one row per CDR3 protein. The sample lists 66,000 or so distinct CDR3 sequences, roughly 4.8% occurring once. The sequenced sample was PBMCs. The receptor's source is a young man with multiple sclerosis. The rearrangement uses TRBV5-1 and TRBJ2-1; tentatively, D is TRBD2 (5 bases). CDR3 residues: CASSLASEGQFF. Here the CDR3 DNA reads TGCGCCAGCAGCTTGGCCTCCGAGGGGCAGTTCTTC.